The clone carrying this T cell receptor beta chain was recorded many times. V shed 6 bases and J 6 bases; nucleotides not matched to a gene: 3. This CDR3 contains 13 residues. TCRdb called the 5' RACE reads again in MiXCR, with one record for every CDR3 protein. The table has hundreds of thousands of distinct CDR3 sequences, 8.6% seen once; the top ten hold approximately 0.94%. The source of the sample is a study of identical twins. The data also belong to a second study, concerning yellow fever vaccine responses in identical twins. From that study: Twin vaccine T cell responses reportedly seemed partly convergent, partly personalized.

Specimen: PBMCs. The V call is TRBV12-3 or TRBV12-4, the J call TRBJ1-5; the match to TRBD1 covers 9 bases. The receptor was derived from a woman between 18 and 29 years old in good health. The CDR3 protein is CASRGQGAQPQHF. The CDR3 nucleotides read TGTGCCAGCAGGGGACAGGGTGCTCAGCCCCAGCATTTT.